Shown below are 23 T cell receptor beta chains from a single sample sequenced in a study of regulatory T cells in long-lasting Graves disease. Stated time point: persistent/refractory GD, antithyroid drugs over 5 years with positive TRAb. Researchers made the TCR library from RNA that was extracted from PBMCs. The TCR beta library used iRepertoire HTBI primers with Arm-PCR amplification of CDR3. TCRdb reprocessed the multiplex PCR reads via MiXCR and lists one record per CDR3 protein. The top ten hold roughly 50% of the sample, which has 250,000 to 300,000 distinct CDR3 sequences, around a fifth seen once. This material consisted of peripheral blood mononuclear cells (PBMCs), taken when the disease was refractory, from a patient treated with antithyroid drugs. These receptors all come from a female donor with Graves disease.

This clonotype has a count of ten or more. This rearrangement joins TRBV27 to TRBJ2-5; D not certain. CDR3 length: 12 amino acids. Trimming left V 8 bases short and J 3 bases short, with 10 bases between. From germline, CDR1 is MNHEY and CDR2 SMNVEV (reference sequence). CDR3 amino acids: CASGHQKETQYF. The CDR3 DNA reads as TGTGCCAGCGGGCATCAGAAAGAGACCCAGTACTTC.

The CDR3 coding sequence is TGTGCCAGCAGCTTCCGGGACAGGGTCGAAATGGTAGCGGGAGAAGGCTACGAGCAGTACTTC. It yields the protein CASSFRDRVEMVAGEGYEQYF. The chain has TRBV7-2 and TRBJ2-7, with D perhaps being TRBD1 or TRBD2 (9 bases each). V was shortened by 3 bases and J by 3 bases, with 33 bases between the two germline ends. The length of the CDR3 is 21 residues. Germline V gene sequence: CDR1 SGHTA, CDR2 FQGNSA.

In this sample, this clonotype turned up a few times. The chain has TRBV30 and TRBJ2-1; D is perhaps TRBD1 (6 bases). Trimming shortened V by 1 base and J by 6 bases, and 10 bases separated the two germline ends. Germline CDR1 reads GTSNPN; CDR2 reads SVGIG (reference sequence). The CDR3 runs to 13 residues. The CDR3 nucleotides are TGTGCCTGGAGTGAACAGGGCGGCAATGAGCAGTTCTTC. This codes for CAWSEQGGNEQFF.

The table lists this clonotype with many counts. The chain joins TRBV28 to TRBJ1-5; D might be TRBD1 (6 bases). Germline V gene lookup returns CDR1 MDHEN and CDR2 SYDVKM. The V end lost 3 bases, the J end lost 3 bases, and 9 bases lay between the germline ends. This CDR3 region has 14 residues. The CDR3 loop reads CASSFWDINQPQHF. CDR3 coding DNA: TGTGCCAGCAGTTTTTGGGACATCAATCAGCCCCAGCATTTT.

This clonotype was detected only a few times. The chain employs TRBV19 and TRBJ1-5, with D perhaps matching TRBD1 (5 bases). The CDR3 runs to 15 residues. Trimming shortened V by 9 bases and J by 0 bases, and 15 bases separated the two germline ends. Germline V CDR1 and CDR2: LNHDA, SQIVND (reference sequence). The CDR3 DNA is TGTGCCAGCGGGGAGGGGAACCCTAGCAATCAGCCCCAGCATTTT. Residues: CASGEGNPSNQPQHF.

The CDR3: CASSPGEGNIQYF. The DNA of the CDR3 is TGTGCCAGCTCACCGGGGGAAGGAAACATTCAGTACTTC. The chain carries TRBV18 and TRBJ2-4; D is tentatively TRBD1 or TRBD2 (5 bases each). Germline CDR1 KGHSH, CDR2 LQKENI. V lost 3 bases, J lost 6 bases, and 9 bases lay in between. The CDR3 covers 13 residues.

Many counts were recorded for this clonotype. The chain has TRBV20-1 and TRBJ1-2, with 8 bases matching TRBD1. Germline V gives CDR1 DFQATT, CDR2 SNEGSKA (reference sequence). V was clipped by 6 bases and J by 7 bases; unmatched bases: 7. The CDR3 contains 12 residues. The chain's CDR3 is CSARGGTGGYTF. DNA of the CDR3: TGCAGTGCCAGGGGGGGGACAGGTGGCTACACCTTC.

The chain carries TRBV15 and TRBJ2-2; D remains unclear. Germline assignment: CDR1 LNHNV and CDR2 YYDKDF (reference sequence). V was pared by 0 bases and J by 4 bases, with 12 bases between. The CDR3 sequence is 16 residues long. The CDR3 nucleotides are TGTGCCACCAGCAGAGATTCCCTCCCCCTCACCGGGGAGCTGTTTTTT. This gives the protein CATSRDSLPLTGELFF.

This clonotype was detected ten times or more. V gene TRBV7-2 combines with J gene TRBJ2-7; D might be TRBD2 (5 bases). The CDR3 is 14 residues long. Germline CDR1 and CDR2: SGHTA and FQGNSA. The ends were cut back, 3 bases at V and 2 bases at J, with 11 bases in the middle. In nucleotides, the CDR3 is TGTGCCAGCAGCTTGACCGGGATTACCTACGAGCAGTACTTC. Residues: CASSLTGITYEQYF. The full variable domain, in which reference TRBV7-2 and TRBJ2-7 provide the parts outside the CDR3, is GAGVSQSPSNKVTEKGKDVELRCDPISGHTALYWYRQSLGQGLEFLIYFQGNSAPDKSGLPSDRFSAERTGGSVSTLTIQRTQQEDSAVYLCASSLTGITYEQYFGPGTRLTVT.

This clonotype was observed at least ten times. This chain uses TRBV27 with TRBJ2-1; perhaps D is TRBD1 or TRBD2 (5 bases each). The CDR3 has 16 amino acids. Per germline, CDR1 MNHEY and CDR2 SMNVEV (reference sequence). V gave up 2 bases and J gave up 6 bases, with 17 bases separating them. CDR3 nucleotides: TGTGCCAGCAGTTTAGCAGGTAGGGACCATTCCAATGAGCAGTTCTTC. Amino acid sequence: CASSLAGRDHSNEQFF.

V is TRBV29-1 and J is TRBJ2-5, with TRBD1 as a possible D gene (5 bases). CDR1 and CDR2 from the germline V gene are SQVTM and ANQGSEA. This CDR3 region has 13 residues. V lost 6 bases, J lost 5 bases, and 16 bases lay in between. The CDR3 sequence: CSVAQERGETQYF. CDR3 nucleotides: TGCAGCGTCGCACAGGAAAGGGGTGAGACCCAGTACTTC.

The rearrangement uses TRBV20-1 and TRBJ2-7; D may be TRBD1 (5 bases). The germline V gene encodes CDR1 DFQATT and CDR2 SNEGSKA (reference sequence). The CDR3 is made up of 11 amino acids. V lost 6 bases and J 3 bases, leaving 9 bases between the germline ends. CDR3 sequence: CSALDIYEQYF. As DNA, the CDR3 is TGCAGTGCGTTGGACATCTACGAGCAGTACTTC.

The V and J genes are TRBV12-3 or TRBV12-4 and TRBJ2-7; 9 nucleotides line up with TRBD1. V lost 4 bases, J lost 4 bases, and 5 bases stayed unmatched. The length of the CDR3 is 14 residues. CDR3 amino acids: CASSSTGGVYEQYF. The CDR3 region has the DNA TGTGCCAGCAGTTCTACAGGGGGCGTTTACGAGCAGTACTTC.

CDR3: CASSFGTSVPGELFF. In nucleotides, the CDR3 is TGTGCCAGCAGCTTCGGGACTAGCGTACCCGGGGAGCTGTTTTTT. The rearrangement joins TRBV7-2 to TRBJ2-2; 10 positions match TRBD2. Germline V gives CDR1 SGHTA, CDR2 FQGNSA. The V gene end was trimmed by 3 bases and the J gene end by 6 bases; junction bases not matched to a gene: 4. The CDR3 has 15 residues.

The CDR3, as DNA: TGTGCCAGCAGTTTACAGGGGAGAGGTGGCTACACCTTC. This translates into CASSLQGRGGYTF. The chain employs TRBV2 and TRBJ1-2; 7 bases align to TRBD1. CDR3 length equals 13 residues. In germline, CDR1 is SNHLY, CDR2 FYNNEI. The ends lost 5 bases at V and 7 bases at J; junction bases unmatched: 7.

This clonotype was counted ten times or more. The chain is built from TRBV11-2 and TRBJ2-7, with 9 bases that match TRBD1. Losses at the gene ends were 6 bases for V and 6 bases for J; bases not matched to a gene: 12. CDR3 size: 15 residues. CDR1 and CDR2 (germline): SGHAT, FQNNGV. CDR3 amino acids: CASRSITGGWSEQYF. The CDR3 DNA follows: TGTGCCAGCAGGTCCATCACAGGGGGCTGGTCCGAGCAGTACTTC. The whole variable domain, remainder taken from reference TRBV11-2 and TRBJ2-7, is EAGVAQSPRYKIIEKRQSVAFWCNPISGHATLYWYQQILGQGPKLLIQFQNNGVVDDSQLPKDRFSAERLKGVDSTLKIQPAKLEDSAVYLCASRSITGGWSEQYFGPGTRLTVT.

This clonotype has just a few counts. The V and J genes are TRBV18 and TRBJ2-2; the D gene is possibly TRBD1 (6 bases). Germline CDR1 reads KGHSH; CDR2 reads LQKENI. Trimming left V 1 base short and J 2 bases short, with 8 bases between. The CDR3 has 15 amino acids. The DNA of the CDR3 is TGTGCCAGCTCACCACGGGACACCAACACCGGGGAGCTGTTTTTT. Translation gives CASSPRDTNTGELFF.

CDR3 nucleotide sequence: TGCAGTGCTGCCCGGACTAGCGGGAGATACGAGCAGTACTTC. It is translated as CSAARTSGRYEQYF. V usage is TRBV20-1 and J usage is TRBJ2-7, with 13 bases identical to TRBD2. CDR3 length: 14 residues. The J segment lost 4 bases and the V segment lost 5 bases, leaving 5 bases of the junction unmatched. From germline, CDR1 is DFQATT and CDR2 SNEGSKA (reference sequence).

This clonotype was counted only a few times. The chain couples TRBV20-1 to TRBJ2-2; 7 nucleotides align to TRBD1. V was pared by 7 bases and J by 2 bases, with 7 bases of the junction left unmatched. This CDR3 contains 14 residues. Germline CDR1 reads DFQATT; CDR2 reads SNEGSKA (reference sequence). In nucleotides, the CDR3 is TGCAGTGGCCATGAGGGGGCAAACACCGGGGAGCTGTTTTTT. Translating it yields CSGHEGANTGELFF.

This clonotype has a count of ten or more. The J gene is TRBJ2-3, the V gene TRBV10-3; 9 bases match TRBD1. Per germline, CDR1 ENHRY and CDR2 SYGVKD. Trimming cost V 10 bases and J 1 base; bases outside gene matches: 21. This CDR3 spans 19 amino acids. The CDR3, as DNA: TGTGCCACGTTGGACAGGGGAAGTTCGACGGCTGACGGCACAGATACGCAGTATTTT. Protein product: CATLDRGSSTADGTDTQYF.

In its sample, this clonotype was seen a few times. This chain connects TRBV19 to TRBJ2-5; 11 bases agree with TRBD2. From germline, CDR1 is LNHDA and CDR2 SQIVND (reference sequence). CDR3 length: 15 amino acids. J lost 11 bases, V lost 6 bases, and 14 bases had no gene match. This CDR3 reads CASSQTSGAAYEQYF. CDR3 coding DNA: TGTGCCAGTAGCCAGACTAGCGGGGCAGCCTATGAGCAGTACTTC.

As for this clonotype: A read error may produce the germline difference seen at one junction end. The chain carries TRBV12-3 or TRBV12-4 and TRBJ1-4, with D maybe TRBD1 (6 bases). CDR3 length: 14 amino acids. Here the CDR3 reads CACRPTGFAEKLFF. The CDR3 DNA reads TGTGCCTGCAGGCCCACAGGGTTCGCTGAAAAACTGTTTTTT.

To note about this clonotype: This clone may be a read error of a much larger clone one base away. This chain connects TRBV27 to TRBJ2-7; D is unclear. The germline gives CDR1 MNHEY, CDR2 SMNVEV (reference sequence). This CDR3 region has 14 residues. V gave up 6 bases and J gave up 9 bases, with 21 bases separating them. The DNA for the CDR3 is TGTGCCAGCAGAAGGACCCCCGGTTTAGGCGTGCAGTACTTC. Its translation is CASRRTPGLGVQYF.